This T cell receptor beta chain was sequenced for a study of sequential checkpoint blockade in melanoma. Study at large: Randomization was 1:1 between first-line nivolumab→ipilimumab and ipilimumab→nivolumab.

TCRdb's copy holds only in-frame clones and misses some; the assay was immunoSEQ multiplex PCR. The table has 20,000 or so clones, approximately 73% seen once; the top ten hold roughly 20%. Treatment specified: randomized to nivolumab then ipilimumab (arm A) or the reverse (arm B). PBMC sorting kept live CD3+CD8+ cells without CD19 or CD56. The germline CDR1 and CDR2 sequences are SGHVS and FQNEAQ. Trimming removed 3 bases from V and 5 bases from J; junction bases left unmatched: 7. This CDR3 has 16 residues. Material: CD8+ T cells sorted from blood (inferred from file names), obtained from a patient given nivolumab and ipilimumab in sequence. The chain couples TRBV7-8 to TRBJ2-5; 12 bases line up with TRBD1. The receptor was isolated from a human donor with melanoma. The CDR3: CASSLTGTGGSETQYF. As DNA, the CDR3 is TGTGCCAGCAGCTTGACCGGGACAGGGGGCTCGGAGACCCAGTACTTC.